Sequencing of this T cell receptor (beta chain) was carried out in a study of blood T cell repertoires in COVID-19. CDR1 and CDR2 (germline): LNHDA, SQIVND (reference sequence). The ends were cut back, 5 bases at V and 0 bases at J, with 14 bases in the middle. The CDR3 runs to 15 residues. The assay was immunoSEQ multiplex PCR, and TCRdb's table has in-frame clones only and misses some. Of about 80,000 clones listed, about 73% were seen once; the top ten hold 36%. This clone turned up a few times. The receptor was derived from a man between 60 and 70 years old with COVID-19, enrolled during active disease. Sequencing input: peripheral blood. The chain has TRBV19 and TRBJ2-7, with a possible D match to TRBD1 (6 bases). The CDR3, as DNA: TGTGCCAGTAGTGGGCGTAGGGGGAGCTCCTACGAGCAGTACTTC. Its protein product is CASSGRRGSSYEQYF.